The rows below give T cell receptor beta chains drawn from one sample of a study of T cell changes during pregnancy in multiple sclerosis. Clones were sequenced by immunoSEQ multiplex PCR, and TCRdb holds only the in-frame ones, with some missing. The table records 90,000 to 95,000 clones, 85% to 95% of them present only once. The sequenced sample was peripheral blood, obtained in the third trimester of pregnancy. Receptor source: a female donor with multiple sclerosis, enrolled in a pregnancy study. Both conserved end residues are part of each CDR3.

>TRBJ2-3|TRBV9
CASTMRADLTDTQYF
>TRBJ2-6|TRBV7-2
CASSSRTGTGANVLTF
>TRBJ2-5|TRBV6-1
CASSGGLVQETQYF
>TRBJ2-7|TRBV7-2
CASSSTSSGSYEQYF
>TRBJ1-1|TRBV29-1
CSVEEYHRGKSEAFF
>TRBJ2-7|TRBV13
CASSSPEGLAGNEQYF
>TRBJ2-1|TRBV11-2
CASAPRSGGPYNEQFF
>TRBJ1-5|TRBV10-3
CAISIDSNQPQHF
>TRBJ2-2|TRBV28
CASTRRQGRAGELFF
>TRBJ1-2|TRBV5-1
CASSRNAGTGNGYTF